Here is one T cell receptor (beta chain) with its context. The target antigen is unknown. Using immunoSEQ multiplex PCR, the repertoire was profiled, and TCRdb retains in-frame clones only, with some absent. Of 130,000 to 150,000 clones detected, more than 75% appear once; the ten largest clones hold about 4.6%. In germline, CDR1 is DFQATT, CDR2 SNEGSKA (reference sequence). Trimming removed 3 bases at V and 4 bases at J, with 4 bases between. This CDR3 is built from 11 residues. This entry is derived from a study of T cell responses to AZD1222 COVID-19 vaccine. Study-level findings and limits: Rises in breadth and depth of Spike-specific TCRs came after two AZD1222 doses. At study baseline, merely six AZD1222 recipients were seropositive. The donors showed a predominance of white British ancestry and of females, with possible underestimation of clonal diversity.

The receptor's source is an adult in good health. This specimen was peripheral blood, taken on day 0 of AZD1222 vaccination. The chain links TRBV20-1 to TRBJ2-1; D is unresolved. The CDR3 sequence: CSASFYNEQFF. The CDR3 DNA follows: TGCAGTGCTAGTTTTTACAATGAGCAGTTCTTC.